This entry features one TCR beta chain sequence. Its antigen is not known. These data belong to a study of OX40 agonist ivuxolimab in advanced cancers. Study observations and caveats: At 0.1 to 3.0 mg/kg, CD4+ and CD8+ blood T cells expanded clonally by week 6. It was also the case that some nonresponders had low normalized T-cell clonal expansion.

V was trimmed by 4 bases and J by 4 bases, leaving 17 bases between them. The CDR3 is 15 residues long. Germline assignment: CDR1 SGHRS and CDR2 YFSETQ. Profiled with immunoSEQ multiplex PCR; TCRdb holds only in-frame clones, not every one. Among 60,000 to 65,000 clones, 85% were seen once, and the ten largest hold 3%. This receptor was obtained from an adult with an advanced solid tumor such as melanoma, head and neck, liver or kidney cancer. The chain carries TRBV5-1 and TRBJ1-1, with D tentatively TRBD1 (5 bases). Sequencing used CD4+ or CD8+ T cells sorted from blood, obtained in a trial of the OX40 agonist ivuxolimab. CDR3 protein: CASSPTGESGTEAFF. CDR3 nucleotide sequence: TGCGCCAGCAGCCCGACGGGGGAGAGTGGCACTGAAGCTTTCTTT.